This T cell receptor (beta chain) came from a study of blood T cell repertoires in COVID-19. For the study at large: Samples came from the United States, Italy and Spain, spanning acute and convalescent COVID-19. PBMCs, B-cell-depleted T cells, or T cells were the source of the cDNA or gDNA that made up the material.

Authors' analysis steps: Quantification of nucleated cells was approximated via reference gene primer amplification. TCRdb's table, derived via immunoSEQ multiplex PCR, lists solely in-frame clones and lacks some. V and J calls and clone size are as listed in that table; D and trimming were resolved from the DNA. Among around 97,000 clones listed, approximately 87% were seen once. The V segment lost 4 bases and the J segment 5 bases; nucleotides outside the gene matches: 2. The CDR3 contains 13 residues. CDR1 SGHRS and CDR2 YFSETQ come from the germline V gene. This clonotype was sampled from a human donor in a cohort sampled during active COVID-19. The genes are TRBV5-1 and TRBJ2-4, with 8 bases matching TRBD1. Sequenced: peripheral blood. Written as DNA, the CDR3 is TGCGCCAGCAGCCAGGGACAGGAAAACATTCAGTACTTC. As protein: CASSQGQENIQYF.